This passage covers 8 T cell receptor beta chains from one sample sequenced in a study of blood T cell repertoires in COVID-19. Here immunoSEQ multiplex PCR was the method, and the copy in TCRdb shows in-frame clones only, minus some. The sample lists around 94,000 clones, around 90% occurring once. Sequenced input: peripheral blood. The receptors shown here come from a woman aged 45 to 65 with COVID-19, enrolled during active disease.

The rearrangement links TRBV5-6 to TRBJ2-2, with a weak D call TRBD1 (6 bases). The germline V and J ends were trimmed by 2 bases and 7 bases, with 15 bases remaining between them. The length of the CDR3 is 15 residues. Germline assignment: CDR1 SGHDT and CDR2 YYEEEE. This CDR3 reads CASSFGQGLNGELFF. The CDR3 nucleotides are TGTGCCAGCAGCTTCGGGCAGGGGCTGAACGGGGAGCTGTTTTTT.

V usage is TRBV28 and J usage is TRBJ1-6; D is perhaps TRBD1 (5 bases). Germline lookup yields CDR1 MDHEN and CDR2 SYDVKM. CDR3 length equals 16 residues. Between the trimmed V and J ends, which lost 2 bases and 4 bases, there was a span of 12 bases. The chain's CDR3 is CASSLLLQGYNSPLHF. The CDR3 nucleotides are TGTGCCAGCAGTTTACTCCTCCAGGGTTATAATTCACCCCTCCACTTT.

The gene calls are TRBV7-3 and TRBJ2-1, with 8 bases lining up with TRBD2. The J segment lost 7 bases and the V segment lost 2 bases, leaving 7 bases of the junction unmatched. The CDR3 has 15 residues. Germline assignment: CDR1 SGHTA and CDR2 FQGTGA. CDR3 nucleotides: TGTGCCAGCAGCTTATCGGGGGGGCCTAGGAATGAGCAGTTCTTC. The encoded protein is CASSLSGGPRNEQFF.

The rearrangement links TRBV4-3 to TRBJ2-3, with D hard to call. The CDR3 extends over 15 amino acids. Trimming took 1 base from V and 0 from J, leaving 8 bases between them. The germline CDR1 and CDR2 sequences are LGHNA and YSLEER. This CDR3 is CASSQGGLSTDTQYF. In nucleotides, the CDR3 is TGCGCCAGCAGCCAAGGAGGTCTGAGCACAGATACGCAGTATTTT.

The gene calls are TRBV30 and TRBJ2-7; tentatively, D is TRBD1 (6 bases). The V gene's germline CDR1 is GTSNPN and CDR2 SVGIG (reference sequence). The CDR3 totals 13 residues. Trimming left V 4 bases short and J 1 base short, with 11 bases between. The CDR3 nucleotides are TGTGCCTGGAACAGGGTCCTTTCCTACGAGCAGTACTTC. It specifies CAWNRVLSYEQYF.

This clone was observed a handful of times. The chain joins TRBV2 to TRBJ1-4, with D possibly being TRBD1 (6 bases). V dropped 5 bases and J dropped 5 bases, with 12 bases sitting between them. Per the germline V gene, CDR1 is SNHLY and CDR2 is FYNNEI. This CDR3 region has 14 residues. The CDR3 DNA reads as TGTGCCAGCAGTCGCTCAGGGGCCAATGAAAAACTGTTTTTT. It translates to CASSRSGANEKLFF.

The chain employs TRBV27 and TRBJ1-2; 9 bases line up with TRBD1. The V gene end was trimmed by 2 bases and the J gene end by 4 bases; junction bases not matched to a gene: 5. CDR1 MNHEY and CDR2 SMNVEV come from the germline V gene (reference sequence). The CDR3 is 15 residues long. The CDR3 region has the DNA TGTGCCAGCAGTTTAAGGCCGGGACAGGGCTATGGCTACACCTTC. Its translation: CASSLRPGQGYGYTF.

CDR3 DNA sequence: TGTGCCAGCTCACCACGCGGCGGATCAACTAATGAAAAACTGTTTTTT. Its translation is CASSPRGGSTNEKLFF. The chain combines TRBV18 with TRBJ1-4; D is uncertain. There are 16 residues in the CDR3. Trimming removed 1 base from V and 0 bases from J, with 9 bases in between. CDR1 is KGHSH and CDR2 is LQKENI in the germline V gene. The full variable domain, completed using reference TRBV18 and TRBJ1-4, is NAGVMQNPRHLVRRRGQEARLRCSPMKGHSHVYWYRQLPEEGLKFMVYLQKENIIDESGMPKERFSAEFPKEGPSILRIQQVVRGDSAAYFCASSPRGGSTNEKLFFGSGTQLSVL.